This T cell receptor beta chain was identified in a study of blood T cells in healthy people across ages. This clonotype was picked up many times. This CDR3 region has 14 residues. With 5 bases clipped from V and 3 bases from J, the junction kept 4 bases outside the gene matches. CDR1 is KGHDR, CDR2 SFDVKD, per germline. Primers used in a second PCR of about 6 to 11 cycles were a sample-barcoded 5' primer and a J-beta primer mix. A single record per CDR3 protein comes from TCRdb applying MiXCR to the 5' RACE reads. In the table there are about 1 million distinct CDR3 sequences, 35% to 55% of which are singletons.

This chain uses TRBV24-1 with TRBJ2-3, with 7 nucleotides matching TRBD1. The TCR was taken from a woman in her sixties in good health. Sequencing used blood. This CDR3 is CATSGEGATDTQYF. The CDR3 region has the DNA TGTGCCACCAGTGGAGAGGGGGCTACAGATACGCAGTATTTT.